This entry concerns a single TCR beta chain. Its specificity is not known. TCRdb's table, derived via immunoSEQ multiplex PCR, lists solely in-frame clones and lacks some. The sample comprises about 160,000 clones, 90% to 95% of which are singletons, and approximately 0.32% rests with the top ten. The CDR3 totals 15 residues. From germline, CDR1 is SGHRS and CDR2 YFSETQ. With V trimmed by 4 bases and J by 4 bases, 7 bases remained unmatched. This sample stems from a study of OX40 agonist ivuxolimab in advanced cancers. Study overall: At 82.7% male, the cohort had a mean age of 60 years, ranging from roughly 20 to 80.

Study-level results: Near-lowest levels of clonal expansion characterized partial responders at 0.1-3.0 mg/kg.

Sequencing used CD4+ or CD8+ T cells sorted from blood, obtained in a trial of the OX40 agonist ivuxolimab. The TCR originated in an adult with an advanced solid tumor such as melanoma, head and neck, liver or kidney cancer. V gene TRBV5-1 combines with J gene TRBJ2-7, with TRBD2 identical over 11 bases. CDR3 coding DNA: TGCGCCAGCAGCCCTCTAGCGGGAGGCGGTTACGAGCAGTACTTC. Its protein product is CASSPLAGGGYEQYF.